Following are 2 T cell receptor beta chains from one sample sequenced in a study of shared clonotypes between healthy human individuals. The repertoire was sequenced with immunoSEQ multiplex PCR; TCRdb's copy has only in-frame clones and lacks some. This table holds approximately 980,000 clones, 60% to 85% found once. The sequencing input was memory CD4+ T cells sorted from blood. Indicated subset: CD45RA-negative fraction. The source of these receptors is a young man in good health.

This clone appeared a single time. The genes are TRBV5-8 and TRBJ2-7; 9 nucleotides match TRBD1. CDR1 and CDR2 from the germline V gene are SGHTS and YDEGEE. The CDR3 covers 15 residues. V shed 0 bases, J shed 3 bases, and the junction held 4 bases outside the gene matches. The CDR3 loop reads CASSLVGTGNYEQYF. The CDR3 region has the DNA TGTGCCAGCAGCTTGGTGGGGACAGGGAACTACGAGCAGTACTTC.

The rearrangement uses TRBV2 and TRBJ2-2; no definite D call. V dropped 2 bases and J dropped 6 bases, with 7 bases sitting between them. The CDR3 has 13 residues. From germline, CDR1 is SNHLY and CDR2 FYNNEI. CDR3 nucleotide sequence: TGTGCCAGCAGTGAACGCGAACCCGGGGAGCTGTTTTTT. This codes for CASSEREPGELFF. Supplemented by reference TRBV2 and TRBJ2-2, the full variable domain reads EPEVTQTPSHQVTQMGQEVILRCVPISNHLYFYWYRQILGQKVEFLVSFYNNEISEKSEIFDDQFSVERPDGSNFTLKIRSTKLEDSAMYFCASSEREPGELFFGEGSRLTVL.